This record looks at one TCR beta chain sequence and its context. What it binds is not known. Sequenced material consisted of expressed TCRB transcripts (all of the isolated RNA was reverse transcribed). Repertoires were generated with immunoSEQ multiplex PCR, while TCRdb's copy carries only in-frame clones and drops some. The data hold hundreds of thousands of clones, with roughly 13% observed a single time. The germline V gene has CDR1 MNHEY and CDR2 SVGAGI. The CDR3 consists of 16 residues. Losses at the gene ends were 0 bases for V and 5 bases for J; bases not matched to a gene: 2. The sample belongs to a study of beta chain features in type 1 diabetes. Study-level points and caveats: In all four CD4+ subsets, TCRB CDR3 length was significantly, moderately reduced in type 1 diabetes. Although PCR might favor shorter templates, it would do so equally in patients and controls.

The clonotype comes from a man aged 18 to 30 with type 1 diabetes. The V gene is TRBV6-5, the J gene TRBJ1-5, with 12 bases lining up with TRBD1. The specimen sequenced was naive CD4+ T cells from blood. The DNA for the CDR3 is TGTGCCAGCAGTTACTCTGGGACAGGGGGCTATCAGCCCCAGCATTTT. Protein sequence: CASSYSGTGGYQPQHF.